The following is a T cell receptor beta chain sequence with its context. The sample originates from a study of blood T cell repertoires in COVID-19. Study-level background: Italy, Spain and the United States were the sources of the convalescent and acute COVID-19 samples.

Produced via immunoSEQ multiplex PCR; TCRdb's table is partial and in-frame only. Here the sample spans 250,000 to 300,000 clones, approximately 85% being singletons. Germline CDR1 and CDR2: SGHKS and YYEKEE (reference sequence). The CDR3 is made up of 13 amino acids. The germline V and J ends were trimmed by 0 bases and 5 bases, with 7 bases remaining between them. The J gene is TRBJ2-3, the V gene TRBV5-5, with D possibly being TRBD2 (6 bases). The sample comprised peripheral blood. This receptor was identified in a man between 50 and 59 years old with active or convalescent COVID-19. In nucleotides, the CDR3 is TGTGCCAGCAGCTTGGGCGGGGTAGATACGCAGTATTTT. The encoded protein is CASSLGGVDTQYF.